This T cell receptor (beta chain) was obtained from a study of CXCR3-negative and CXCR3-positive naive CD8 T cells. As concerns this clonotype: Its antigen is currently unknown.

CDR1 ENHRY and CDR2 SYGVKD come from the germline V gene. The CDR3 loop spans 19 amino acids. Study results and limitations: Similarly elevated diversity marked both naive subsets, with memory CD8+ cells showing far lower diversity. CXCR3-negative naive cells had less hydrophobic TRB CDR3s than did CXCR3-positive naive cells.

Each TRB cDNA library was prepared by 5' RACE (with UMI labels). TCRdb reprocessed the 5' RACE reads and keeps a single row for each CDR3 protein, giving no DNA. The listing records some 150,000 distinct CDR3 sequences. The V and J genes are TRBV10-3 and TRBJ2-1; TCRdb returns TRBD2, unconfirmable since there is no DNA. The sequencing input was naive CXCR3+ CD8+ T cells from blood. As for subset: CD45RO-CCR7+CD27+CD95- naive CD8+ T cells expressing CXCR3 (TNR3+). This sequence was found in a human donor in good health. Some clones in this sample may be carry-over from other donors' samples. The CDR3 is CAISEPGTSGALSYNEQFF.